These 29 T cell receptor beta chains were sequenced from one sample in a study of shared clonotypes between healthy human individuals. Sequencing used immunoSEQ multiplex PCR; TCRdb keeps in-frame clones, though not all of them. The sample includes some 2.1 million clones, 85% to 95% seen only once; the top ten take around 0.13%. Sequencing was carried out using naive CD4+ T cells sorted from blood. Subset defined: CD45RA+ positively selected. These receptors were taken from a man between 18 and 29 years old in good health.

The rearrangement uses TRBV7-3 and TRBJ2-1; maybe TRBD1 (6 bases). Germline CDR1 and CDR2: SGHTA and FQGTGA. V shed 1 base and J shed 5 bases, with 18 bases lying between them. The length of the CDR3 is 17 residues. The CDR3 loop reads CASSLRVPGTYDNEQFF. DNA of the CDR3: TGTGCCAGCAGCTTAAGGGTTCCCGGGACATACGACAATGAGCAGTTCTTC.

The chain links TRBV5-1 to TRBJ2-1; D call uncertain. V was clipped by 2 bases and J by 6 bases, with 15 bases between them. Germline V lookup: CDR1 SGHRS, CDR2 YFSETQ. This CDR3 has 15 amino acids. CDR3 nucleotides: TGCGCCAGCAGCTTTTCCCCACAATACCTCAATGAGCAGTTCTTC. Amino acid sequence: CASSFSPQYLNEQFF. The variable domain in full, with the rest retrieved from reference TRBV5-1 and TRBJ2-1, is KAGVTQTPRYLIKTRGQQVTLSCSPISGHRSVSWYQQTPGQGLQFLFEYFSETQRNKGNFPGRFSGRQFSNSRSEMNVSTLELGDSALYLCASSFSPQYLNEQFFGPGTRLTVL.

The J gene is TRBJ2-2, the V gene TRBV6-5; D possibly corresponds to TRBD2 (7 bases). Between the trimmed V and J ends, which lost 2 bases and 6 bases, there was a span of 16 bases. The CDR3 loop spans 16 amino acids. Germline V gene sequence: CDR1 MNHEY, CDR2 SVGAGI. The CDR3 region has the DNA TGTGCCAGCAGTTACAGGGGGGGGGTAAACCCCGGGGAGCTGTTTTTT. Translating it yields CASSYRGGVNPGELFF.

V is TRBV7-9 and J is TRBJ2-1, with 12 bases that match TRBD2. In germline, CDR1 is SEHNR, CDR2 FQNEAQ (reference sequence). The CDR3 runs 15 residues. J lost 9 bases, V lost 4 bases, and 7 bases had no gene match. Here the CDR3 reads CASSSTSGSVVEQFF. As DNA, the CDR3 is TGTGCCAGCAGCTCGACTAGCGGGAGCGTCGTTGAGCAGTTCTTC.

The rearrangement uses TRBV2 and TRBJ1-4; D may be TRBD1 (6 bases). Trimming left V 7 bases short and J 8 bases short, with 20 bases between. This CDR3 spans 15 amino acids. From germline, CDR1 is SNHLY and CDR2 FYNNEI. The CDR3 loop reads CASTGAPDAGEKLFF. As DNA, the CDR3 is TGTGCCAGCACGGGGGCCCCTGATGCGGGAGAAAAACTGTTTTTT.

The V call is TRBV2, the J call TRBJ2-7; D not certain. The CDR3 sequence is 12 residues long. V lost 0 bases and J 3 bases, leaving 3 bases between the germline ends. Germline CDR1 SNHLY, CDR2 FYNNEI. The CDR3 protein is CASSEAVYEQYF. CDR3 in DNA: TGTGCCAGCAGTGAAGCTGTCTACGAGCAGTACTTC.

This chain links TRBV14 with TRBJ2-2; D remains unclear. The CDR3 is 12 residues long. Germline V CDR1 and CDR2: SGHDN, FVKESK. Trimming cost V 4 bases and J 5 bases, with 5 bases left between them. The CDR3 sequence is CASSPSTGELFF. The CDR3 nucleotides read TGTGCCAGCAGCCCTTCAACCGGGGAGCTGTTTTTT.

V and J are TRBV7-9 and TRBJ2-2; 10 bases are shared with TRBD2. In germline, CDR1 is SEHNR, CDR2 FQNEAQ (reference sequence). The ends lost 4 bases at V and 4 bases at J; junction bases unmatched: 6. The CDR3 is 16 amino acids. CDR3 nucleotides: TGTGCCAGCAGCTGGGGGACTAGCGCCGTCACCGGGGAGCTGTTTTTT. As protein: CASSWGTSAVTGELFF.

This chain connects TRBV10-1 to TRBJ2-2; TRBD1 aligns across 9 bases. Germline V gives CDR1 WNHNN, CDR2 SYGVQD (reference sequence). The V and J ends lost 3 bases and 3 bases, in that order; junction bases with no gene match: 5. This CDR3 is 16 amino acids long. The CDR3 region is CASSDPGQGHTGELFF. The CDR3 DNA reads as TGCGCCAGCAGTGATCCGGGACAGGGCCACACCGGGGAGCTGTTTTTT.

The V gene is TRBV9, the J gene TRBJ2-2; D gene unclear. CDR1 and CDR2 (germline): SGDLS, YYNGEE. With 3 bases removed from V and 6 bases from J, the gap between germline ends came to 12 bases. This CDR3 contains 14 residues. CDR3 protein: CASSASREAGELFF. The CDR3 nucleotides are TGTGCCAGCAGCGCCTCTAGAGAAGCCGGGGAGCTGTTTTTT.

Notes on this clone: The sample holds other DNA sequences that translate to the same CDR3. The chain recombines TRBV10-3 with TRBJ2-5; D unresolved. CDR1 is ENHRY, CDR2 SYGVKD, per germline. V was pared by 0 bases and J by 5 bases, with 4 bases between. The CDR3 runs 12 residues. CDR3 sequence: CAISESGETQYF. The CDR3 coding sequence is TGTGCCATCAGTGAGTCGGGGGAGACCCAGTACTTC.

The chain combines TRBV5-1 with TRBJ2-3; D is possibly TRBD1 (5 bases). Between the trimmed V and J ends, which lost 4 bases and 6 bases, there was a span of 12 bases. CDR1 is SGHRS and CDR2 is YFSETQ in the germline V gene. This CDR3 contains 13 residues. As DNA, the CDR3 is TGCGCCAGCAGCGGGCAGGGTGGGGATACGCAGTATTTT. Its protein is CASSGQGGDTQYF.

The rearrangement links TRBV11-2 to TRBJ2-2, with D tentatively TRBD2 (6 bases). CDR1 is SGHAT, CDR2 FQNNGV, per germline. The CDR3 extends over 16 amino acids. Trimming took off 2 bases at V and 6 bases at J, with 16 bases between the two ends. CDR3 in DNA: TGTGCCAGCAGCTTAAACGGACGGGGAGGAGCCGGGGAGCTGTTTTTT. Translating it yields CASSLNGRGGAGELFF.

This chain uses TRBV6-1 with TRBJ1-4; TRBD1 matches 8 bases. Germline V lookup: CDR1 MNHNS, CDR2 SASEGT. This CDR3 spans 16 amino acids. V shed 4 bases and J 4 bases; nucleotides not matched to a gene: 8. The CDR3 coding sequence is TGTGCCAGCAGTGTCGGGACAGGATCACTTAATGAAAAACTGTTTTTT. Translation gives CASSVGTGSLNEKLFF.

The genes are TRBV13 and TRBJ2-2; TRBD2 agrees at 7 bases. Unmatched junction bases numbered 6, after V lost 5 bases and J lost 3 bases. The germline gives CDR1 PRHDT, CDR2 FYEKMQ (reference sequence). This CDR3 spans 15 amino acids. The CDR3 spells CASSRGLVDTGELFF. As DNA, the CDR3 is TGTGCCAGCAGCAGAGGACTAGTGGACACCGGGGAGCTGTTTTTT.

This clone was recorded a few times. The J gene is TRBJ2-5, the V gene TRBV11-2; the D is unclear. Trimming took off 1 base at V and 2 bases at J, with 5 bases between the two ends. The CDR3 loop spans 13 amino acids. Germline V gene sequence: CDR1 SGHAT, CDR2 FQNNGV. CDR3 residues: CASSLAEQETQYF. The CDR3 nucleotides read TGTGCCAGCAGCTTAGCCGAGCAAGAGACCCAGTACTTC.

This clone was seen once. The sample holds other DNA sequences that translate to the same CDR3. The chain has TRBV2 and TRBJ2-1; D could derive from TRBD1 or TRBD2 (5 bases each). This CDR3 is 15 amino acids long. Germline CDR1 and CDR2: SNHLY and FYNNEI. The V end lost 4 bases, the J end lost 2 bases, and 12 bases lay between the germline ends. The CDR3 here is CASSGERGAYNEQFF. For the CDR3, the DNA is TGTGCCAGCAGTGGGGAGCGAGGGGCCTACAATGAGCAGTTCTTC.

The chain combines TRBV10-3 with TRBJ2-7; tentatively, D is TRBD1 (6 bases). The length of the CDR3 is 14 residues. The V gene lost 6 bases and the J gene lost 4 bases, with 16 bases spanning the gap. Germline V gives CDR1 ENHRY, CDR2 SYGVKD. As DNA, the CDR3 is TGTGCCATCAGAGACAACAGGGTAGGATACGAGCAGTACTTC. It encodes CAIRDNRVGYEQYF.

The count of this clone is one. CDR3 DNA: TGTGCCAGTAGAGTACAGACTCCTTACTCCTATAATTCACCCCTCCACTTT. Protein: CASRVQTPYSYNSPLHF. The rearrangement joins TRBV19 to TRBJ1-6, with D unclear. CDR1 and CDR2 from the germline V gene are LNHDA and SQIVND (reference sequence). Trimming shortened V by 6 bases and J by 0 bases, and 15 bases separated the two germline ends. This CDR3 region has 17 residues.

CDR3 sequence (DNA): TGTGCCAGCAGCTTAGGGACACCTAGGAGGGAGACCCAGTACTTC. Translation: CASSLGTPRRETQYF. The chain joins TRBV7-9 to TRBJ2-5, with D perhaps given as TRBD1 or TRBD2 (5 bases each). This CDR3 spans 15 amino acids. The V gene's germline CDR1 is SEHNR and CDR2 FQNEAQ (reference sequence). The V end was cut by 1 base, the J end by 5 bases, with 14 bases between.

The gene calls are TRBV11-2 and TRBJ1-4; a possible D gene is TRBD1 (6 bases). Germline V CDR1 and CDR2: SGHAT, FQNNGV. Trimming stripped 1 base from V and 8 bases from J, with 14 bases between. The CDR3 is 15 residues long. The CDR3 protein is CASSLVGAVSEKLFF. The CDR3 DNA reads TGTGCCAGCAGCTTAGTGGGGGCCGTGAGCGAAAAACTGTTTTTT.

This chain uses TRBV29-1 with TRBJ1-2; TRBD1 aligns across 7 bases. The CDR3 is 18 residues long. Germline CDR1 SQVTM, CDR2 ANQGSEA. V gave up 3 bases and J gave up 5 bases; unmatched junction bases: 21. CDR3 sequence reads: CSVEGTSTGKELKYGYTF. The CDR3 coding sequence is TGCAGCGTTGAGGGAACATCGACAGGGAAGGAGCTTAAATATGGCTACACCTTC.

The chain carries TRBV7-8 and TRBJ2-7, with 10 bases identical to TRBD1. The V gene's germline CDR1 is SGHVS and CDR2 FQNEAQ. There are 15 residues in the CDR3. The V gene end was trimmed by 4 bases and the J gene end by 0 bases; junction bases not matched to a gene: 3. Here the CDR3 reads CASSWGQGFSYEQYF. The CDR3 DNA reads TGTGCCAGCAGCTGGGGACAGGGGTTCTCCTACGAGCAGTACTTC.

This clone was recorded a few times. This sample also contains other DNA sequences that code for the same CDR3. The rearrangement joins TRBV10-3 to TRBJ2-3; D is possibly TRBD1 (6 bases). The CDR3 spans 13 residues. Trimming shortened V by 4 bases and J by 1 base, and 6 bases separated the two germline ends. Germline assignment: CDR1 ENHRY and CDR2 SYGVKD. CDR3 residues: CAISGQGTDTQYF. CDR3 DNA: TGTGCCATCAGTGGACAGGGCACAGATACGCAGTATTTT.

CDR3 coding DNA: TGTGCCAGCAGTCCACCGGGCGGCTACTACGAGCAGTACTTC. Its protein product is CASSPPGGYYEQYF. The chain joins TRBV6-5 to TRBJ2-7, with no clear D. The ends were cut back, 5 bases at V and 3 bases at J, with 14 bases in the middle. Germline V lookup: CDR1 MNHEY, CDR2 SVGAGI. CDR3 length equals 14 residues.

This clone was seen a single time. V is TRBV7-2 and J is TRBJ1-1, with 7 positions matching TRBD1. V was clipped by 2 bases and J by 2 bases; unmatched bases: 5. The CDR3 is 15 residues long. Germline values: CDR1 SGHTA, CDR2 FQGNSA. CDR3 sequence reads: CASSLNGQVNTEAFF. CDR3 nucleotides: TGTGCCAGCAGCTTAAATGGACAGGTAAACACTGAAGCTTTCTTT. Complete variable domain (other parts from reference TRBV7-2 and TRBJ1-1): GAGVSQSPSNKVTEKGKDVELRCDPISGHTALYWYRQSLGQGLEFLIYFQGNSAPDKSGLPSDRFSAERTGGSVSTLTIQRTQQEDSAVYLCASSLNGQVNTEAFFGQGTRLTVV.

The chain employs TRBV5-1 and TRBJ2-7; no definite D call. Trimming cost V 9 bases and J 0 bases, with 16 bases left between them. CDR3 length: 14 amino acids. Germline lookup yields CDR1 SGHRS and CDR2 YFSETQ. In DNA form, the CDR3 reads TGCGCCACCAGTCGTAGCTTATACTCCTACGAGCAGTACTTC. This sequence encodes CATSRSLYSYEQYF. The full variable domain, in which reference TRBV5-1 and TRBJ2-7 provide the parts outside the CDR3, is KAGVTQTPRYLIKTRGQQVTLSCSPISGHRSVSWYQQTPGQGLQFLFEYFSETQRNKGNFPGRFSGRQFSNSRSEMNVSTLELGDSALYLCATSRSLYSYEQYFGPGTRLTVT.

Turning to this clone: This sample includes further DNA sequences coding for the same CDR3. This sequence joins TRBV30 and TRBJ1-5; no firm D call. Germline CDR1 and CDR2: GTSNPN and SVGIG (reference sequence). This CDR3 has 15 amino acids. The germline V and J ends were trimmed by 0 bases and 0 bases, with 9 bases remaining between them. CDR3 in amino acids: CAWSVRGLSNQPQHF. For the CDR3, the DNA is TGTGCCTGGAGTGTACGCGGGCTTAGCAATCAGCCCCAGCATTTT.

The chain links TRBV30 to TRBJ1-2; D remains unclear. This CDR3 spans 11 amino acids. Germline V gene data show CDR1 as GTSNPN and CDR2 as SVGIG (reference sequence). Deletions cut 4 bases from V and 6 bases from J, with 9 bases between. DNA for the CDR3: TGTGCCTGGATGAGGTCCCATGGCTACACCTTC. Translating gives CAWMRSHGYTF.